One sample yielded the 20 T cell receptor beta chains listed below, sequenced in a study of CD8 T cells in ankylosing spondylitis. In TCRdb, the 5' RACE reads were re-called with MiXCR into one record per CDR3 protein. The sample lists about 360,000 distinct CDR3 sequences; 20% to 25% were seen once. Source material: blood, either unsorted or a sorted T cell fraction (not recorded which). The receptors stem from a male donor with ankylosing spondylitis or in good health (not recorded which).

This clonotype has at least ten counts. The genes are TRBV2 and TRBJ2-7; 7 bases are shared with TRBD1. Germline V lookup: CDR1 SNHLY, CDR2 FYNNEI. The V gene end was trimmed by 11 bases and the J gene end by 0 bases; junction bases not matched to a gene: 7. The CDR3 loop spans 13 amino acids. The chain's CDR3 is CAVTGQDSYEQYF. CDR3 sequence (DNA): TGTGCCGTGACAGGACAGGACTCCTACGAGCAGTACTTC.

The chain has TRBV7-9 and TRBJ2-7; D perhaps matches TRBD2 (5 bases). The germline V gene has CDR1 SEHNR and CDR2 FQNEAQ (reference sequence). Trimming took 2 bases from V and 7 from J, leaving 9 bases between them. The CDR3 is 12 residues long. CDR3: CASSLNSGEQYF. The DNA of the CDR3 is TGTGCCAGCAGCTTAAATTCGGGGGAGCAGTACTTC. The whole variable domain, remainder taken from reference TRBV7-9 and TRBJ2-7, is DTGVSQNPRHKITKRGQNVTFRCDPISEHNRLYWYRQTLGQGPEFLTYFQNEAQLEKSRLLSDRFSAERPKGSFSTLEIQRTEQGDSAMYLCASSLNSGEQYFGPGTRLTVT.

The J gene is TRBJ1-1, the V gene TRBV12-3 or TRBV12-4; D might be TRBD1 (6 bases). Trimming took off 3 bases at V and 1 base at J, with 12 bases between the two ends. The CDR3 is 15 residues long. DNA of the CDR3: TGTGCCAGCAGTTTGAAAGGGACACGGAACACTGAAGCTTTCTTT. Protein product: CASSLKGTRNTEAFF.

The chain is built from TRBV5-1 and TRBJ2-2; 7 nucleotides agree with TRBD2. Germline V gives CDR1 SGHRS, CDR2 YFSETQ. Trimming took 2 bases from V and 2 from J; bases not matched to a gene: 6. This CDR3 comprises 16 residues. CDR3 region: CASSFTGGSNTGELFF. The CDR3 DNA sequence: TGCGCCAGCAGCTTCACGGGGGGTTCTAACACCGGGGAGCTGTTTTTT.

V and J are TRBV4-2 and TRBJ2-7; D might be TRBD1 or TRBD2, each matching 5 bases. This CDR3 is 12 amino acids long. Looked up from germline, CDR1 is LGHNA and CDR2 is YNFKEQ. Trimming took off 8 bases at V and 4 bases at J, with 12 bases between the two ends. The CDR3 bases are TGTGCCAGCGGGACCGACGGGTACGAGCAGTACTTC. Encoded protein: CASGTDGYEQYF.

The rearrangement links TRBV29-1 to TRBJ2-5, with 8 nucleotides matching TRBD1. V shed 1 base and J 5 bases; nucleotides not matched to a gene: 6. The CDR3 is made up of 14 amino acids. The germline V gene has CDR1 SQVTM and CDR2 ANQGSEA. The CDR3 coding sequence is TGCAGCGTTGAAGGCCGGACAGGGTTGGAGACCCAGTACTTC. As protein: CSVEGRTGLETQYF.

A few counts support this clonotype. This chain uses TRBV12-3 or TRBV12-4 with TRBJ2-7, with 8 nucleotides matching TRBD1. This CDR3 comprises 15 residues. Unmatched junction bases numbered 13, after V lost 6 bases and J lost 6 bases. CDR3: CASSFEPTGASEQYF. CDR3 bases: TGTGCCAGCAGCTTCGAACCGACAGGGGCCAGCGAGCAGTACTTC.

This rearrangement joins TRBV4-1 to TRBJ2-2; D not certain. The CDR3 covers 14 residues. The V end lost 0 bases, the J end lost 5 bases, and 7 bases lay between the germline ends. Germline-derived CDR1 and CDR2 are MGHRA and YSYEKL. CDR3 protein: CASSQDLLTGELFF. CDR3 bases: TGCGCCAGCAGCCAAGATCTGTTGACCGGGGAGCTGTTTTTT.

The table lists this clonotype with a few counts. CDR3 in DNA: TGTGCCACCAGCAGAGGAGCGGGGCCTACTAATGAGCAGTTCTTC. Translating gives CATSRGAGPTNEQFF. The gene calls are TRBV15 and TRBJ2-1, with 7 bases lining up with TRBD2. Germline assignment: CDR1 LNHNV and CDR2 YYDKDF (reference sequence). The CDR3 length is 15 residues. V lost 1 base, J lost 7 bases, and 7 bases stayed unmatched.

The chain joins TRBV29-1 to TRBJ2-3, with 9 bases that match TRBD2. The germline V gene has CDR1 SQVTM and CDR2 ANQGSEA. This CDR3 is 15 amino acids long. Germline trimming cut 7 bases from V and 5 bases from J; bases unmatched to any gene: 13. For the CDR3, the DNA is TGCAGCGGGTCGAGCGGTAGCGGGGGACTAGATACGCAGTATTTT. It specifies CSGSSGSGGLDTQYF.

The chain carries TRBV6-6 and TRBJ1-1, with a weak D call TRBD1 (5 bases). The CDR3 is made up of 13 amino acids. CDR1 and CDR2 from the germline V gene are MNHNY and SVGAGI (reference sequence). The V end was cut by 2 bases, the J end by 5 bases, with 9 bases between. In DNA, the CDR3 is TGTGCCAGCAGTTACGGGGCGCGGACTGAAGCTTTCTTT. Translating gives CASSYGARTEAFF.

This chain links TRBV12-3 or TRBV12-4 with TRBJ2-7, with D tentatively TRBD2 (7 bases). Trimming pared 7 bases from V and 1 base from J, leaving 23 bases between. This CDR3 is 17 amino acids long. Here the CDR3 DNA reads TGTGCCAGCACACAGATCTACGGGGGGCCAATTTCCTACGAGCAGTACTTC. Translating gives CASTQIYGGPISYEQYF.

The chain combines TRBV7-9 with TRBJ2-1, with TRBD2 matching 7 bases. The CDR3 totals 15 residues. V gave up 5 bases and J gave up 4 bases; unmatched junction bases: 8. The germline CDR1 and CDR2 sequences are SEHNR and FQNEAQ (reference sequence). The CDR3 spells CASSERDSNYNEQFF. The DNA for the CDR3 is TGTGCCAGCAGCGAGCGGGATTCCAATTACAATGAGCAGTTCTTC.

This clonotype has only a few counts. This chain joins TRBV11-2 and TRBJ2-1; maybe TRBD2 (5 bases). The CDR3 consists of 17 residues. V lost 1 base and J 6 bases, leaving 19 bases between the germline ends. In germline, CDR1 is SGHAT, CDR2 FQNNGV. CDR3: CASSLGRLAGYRNEQFF. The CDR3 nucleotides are TGTGCCAGCAGCTTAGGAAGGCTGGCGGGTTACCGCAATGAGCAGTTCTTC.

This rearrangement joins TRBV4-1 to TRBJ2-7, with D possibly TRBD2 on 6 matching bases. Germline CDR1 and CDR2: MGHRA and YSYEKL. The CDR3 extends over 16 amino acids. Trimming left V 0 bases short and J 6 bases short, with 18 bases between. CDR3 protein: CASSQDQPSVLGEQYF. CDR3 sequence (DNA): TGCGCCAGCAGCCAAGATCAGCCTAGCGTGTTAGGCGAGCAGTACTTC.

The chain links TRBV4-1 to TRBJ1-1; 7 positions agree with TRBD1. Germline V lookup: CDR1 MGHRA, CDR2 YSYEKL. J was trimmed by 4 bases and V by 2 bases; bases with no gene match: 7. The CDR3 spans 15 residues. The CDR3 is CASSQKQGLGTEAFF. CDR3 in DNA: TGCGCCAGCAGCCAAAAACAGGGGTTGGGCACTGAAGCTTTCTTT.

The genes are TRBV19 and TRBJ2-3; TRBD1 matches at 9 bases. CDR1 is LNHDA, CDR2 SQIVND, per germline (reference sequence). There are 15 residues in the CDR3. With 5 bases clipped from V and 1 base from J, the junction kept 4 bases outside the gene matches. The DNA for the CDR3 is TGTGCCAGTAGTGAGTGGACAGGGGGCACAGATACGCAGTATTTT. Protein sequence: CASSEWTGGTDTQYF.

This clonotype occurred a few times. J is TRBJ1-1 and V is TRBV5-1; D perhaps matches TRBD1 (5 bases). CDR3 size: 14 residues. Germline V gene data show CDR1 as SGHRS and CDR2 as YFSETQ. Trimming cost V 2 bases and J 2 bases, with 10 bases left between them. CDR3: CASSLQDLNTEAFF. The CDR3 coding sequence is TGCGCCAGCAGCTTACAGGACCTTAACACTGAAGCTTTCTTT.

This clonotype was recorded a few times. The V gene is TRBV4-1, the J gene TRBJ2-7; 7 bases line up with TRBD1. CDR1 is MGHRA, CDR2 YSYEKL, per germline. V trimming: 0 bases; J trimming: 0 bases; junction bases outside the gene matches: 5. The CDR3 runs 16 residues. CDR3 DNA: TGCGCCAGCAGCCAAGAGGACAGGCCAAACTCCTACGAGCAGTACTTC. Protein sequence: CASSQEDRPNSYEQYF.

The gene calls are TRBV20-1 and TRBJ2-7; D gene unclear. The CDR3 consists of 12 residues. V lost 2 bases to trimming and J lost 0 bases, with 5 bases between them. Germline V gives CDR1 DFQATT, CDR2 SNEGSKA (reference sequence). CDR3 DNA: TGCAGTGCTAGACTAAGCTCCTACGAGCAGTACTTC. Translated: CSARLSSYEQYF.